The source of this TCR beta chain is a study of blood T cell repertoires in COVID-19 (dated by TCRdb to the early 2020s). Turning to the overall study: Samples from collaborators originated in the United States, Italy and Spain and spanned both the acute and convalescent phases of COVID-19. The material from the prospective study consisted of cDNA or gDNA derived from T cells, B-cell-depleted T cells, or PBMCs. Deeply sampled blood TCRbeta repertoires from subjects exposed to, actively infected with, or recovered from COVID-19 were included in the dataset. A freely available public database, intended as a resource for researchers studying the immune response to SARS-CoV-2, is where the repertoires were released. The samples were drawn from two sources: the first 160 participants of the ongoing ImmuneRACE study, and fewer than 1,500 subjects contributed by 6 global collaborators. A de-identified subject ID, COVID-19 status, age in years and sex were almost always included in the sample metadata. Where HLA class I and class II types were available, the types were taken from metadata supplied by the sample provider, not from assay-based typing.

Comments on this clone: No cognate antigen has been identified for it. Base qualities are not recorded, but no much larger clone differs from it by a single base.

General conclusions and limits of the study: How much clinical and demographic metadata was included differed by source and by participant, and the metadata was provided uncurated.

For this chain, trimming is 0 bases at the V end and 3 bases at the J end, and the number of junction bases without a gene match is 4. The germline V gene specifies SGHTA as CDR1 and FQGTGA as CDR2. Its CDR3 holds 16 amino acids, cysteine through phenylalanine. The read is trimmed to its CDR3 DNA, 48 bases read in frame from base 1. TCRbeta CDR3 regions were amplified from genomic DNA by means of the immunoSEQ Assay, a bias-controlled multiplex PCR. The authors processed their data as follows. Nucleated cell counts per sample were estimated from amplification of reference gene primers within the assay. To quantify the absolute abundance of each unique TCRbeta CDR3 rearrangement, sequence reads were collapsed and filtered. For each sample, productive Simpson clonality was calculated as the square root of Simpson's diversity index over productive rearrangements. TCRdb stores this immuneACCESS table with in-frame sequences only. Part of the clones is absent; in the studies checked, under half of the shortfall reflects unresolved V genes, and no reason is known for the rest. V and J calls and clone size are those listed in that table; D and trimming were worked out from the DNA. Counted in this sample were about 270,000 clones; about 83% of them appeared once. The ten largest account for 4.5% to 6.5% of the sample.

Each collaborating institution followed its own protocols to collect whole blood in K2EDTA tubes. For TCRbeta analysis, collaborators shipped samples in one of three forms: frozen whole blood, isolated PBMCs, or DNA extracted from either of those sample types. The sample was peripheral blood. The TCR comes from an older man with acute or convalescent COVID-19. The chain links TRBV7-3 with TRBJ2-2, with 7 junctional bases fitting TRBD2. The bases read TGTGCCAGCAGCTTAACCCCTAGCGGCTACACCGGGGAGCTGTTTTTT. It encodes CASSLTPSGYTGELFF. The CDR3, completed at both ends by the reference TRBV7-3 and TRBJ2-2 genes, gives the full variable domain GAGVSQTPSNKVTEKGKYVELRCDPISGHTALYWYRQSLGQGPEFLIYFQGTGAADDSGLPNDRFFAVRPEGSVSTLKIQRTERGDSAVYLCASSLTPSGYTGELFFGEGSRLTVL.